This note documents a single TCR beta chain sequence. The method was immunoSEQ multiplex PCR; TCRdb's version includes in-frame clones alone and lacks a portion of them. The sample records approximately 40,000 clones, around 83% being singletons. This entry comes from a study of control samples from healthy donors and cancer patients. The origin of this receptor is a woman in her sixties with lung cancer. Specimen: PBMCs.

The DNA of the CDR3 is TGTGCCAGCAGCCCAACGGTCTCTGGGGCCAACGTCCTGACTTTC. This encodes CASSPTVSGANVLTF. This chain joins TRBV7-8 and TRBJ2-6; D not certain. Germline V lookup: CDR1 SGHVS, CDR2 FQNEAQ. The CDR3 covers 15 residues. V was trimmed by 5 bases and J by 0 bases, leaving 8 bases between them.